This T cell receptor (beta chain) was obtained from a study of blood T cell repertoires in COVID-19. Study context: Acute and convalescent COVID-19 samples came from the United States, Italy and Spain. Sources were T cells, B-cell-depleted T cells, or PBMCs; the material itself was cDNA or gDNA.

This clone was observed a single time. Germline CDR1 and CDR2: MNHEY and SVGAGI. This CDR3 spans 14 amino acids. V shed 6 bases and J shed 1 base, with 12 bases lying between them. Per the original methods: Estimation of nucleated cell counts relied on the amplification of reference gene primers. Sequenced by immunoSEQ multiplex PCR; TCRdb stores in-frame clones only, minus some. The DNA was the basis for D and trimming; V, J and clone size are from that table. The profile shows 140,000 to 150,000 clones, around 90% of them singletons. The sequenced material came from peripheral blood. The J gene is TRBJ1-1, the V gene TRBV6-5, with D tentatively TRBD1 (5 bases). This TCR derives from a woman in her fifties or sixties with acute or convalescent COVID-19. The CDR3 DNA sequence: TGTGCCAGCAGGGCAGGGTTCGGGAACACTGAAGCTTTCTTT. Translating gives CASRAGFGNTEAFF.